One sample yielded the 23 T cell receptor beta chains listed below, sequenced in a study of CXCR3-negative and CXCR3-positive naive CD8 T cells. General observations from the study: TRB CDR3 hydrophobicity was greater in CXCR3-positive naive cells than in CXCR3-negative naive cells.

The method, 5' RACE with UMI labels, was used to prepare the TRB cDNA libraries. Reprocessing the 5' RACE reads, TCRdb reports a single entry for every CDR3 protein and omits DNA. In total, the table holds about 98,000 distinct CDR3 sequences. Antigen specificity for these receptors is unknown. Sequencing was carried out using naive CXCR3+ CD8+ T cells from blood. Subset denoted: CD45RO-CCR7+CD27+CD95- naive CD8+ T cells expressing CXCR3 (TNR3+). The receptor set was obtained from a human donor in good health. Some clones in this sample may be carry-over from other donors' samples.

The chain carries TRBV5-1 and TRBJ1-5. Germline V gene sequence: CDR1 SGHRS, CDR2 YFSETQ. The CDR3 totals 19 residues. The chain's CDR3 is CASSFPRMGSWVSNQPQHF. Full variable domain (remainder filled in from reference TRBV5-1 and TRBJ1-5): KAGVTQTPRYLIKTRGQQVTLSCSPISGHRSVSWYQQTPGQGLQFLFEYFSETQRNKGNFPGRFSGRQFSNSRSEMNVSTLELGDSALYLCASSFPRMGSWVSNQPQHFGDGTRLSIL.

CDR3 protein: CASSFSGGTDTQYF. The chain combines TRBV12-3 or TRBV12-4 with TRBJ2-3. The CDR3 covers 14 residues.

The chain combines TRBV29-1 with TRBJ1-2; TCRdb calls TRBD1, which cannot be checked without DNA. The V gene's germline CDR1 is SQVTM and CDR2 ANQGSEA. The CDR3 loop spans 11 amino acids. The CDR3 sequence: CSGGDGYGYTF. The complete variable domain, with remaining parts taken from reference TRBV29-1 and TRBJ1-2, reads SAVISQKPSRDICQRGTSLTIQCQVDSQVTMMFWYRQQPGQSLTLIATANQGSEATYESGFVIDKFPISRPNLTFSTLTVSNMSPEDSSIYLCSGGDGYGYTFGSGTRLTVV.

This chain connects TRBV20-1 to TRBJ2-1; the TCRdb D gene call, TRBD2, has no DNA to confirm it. The CDR3 is 15 residues long. Germline V gene lookup returns CDR1 DFQATT and CDR2 SNEGSKA (reference sequence). CDR3 region: CSARDDSGAYNEQFF.

This chain uses TRBV28 with TRBJ2-7; TCRdb designates TRBD1, a call that cannot be tested without DNA. Germline loops: CDR1 MDHEN, CDR2 SYDVKM. The CDR3 loop spans 15 amino acids. This CDR3 reads CASPPLRGLTYEQYF.

This chain connects TRBV7-6 to TRBJ2-7; the D call from TCRdb, TRBD1, cannot be confirmed without DNA. In germline, CDR1 is SGHVS, CDR2 FNYEAQ. The CDR3 contains 15 residues. The CDR3 is CASSDSWGQGNEQYF.

This chain links TRBV19 with TRBJ2-7; the D gene TCRdb calls, TRBD1, cannot be checked with no DNA. This CDR3 contains 14 residues. The germline gives CDR1 LNHDA, CDR2 SQIVND (reference sequence). CDR3 protein: CASIPGQGAYEQYF.

CDR3: CASSVLAEGGNEQFF. J is TRBJ2-1 and V is TRBV6-4; TCRdb's assignment of TRBD2 cannot be checked, as there is no DNA. Germline V gene lookup returns CDR1 MRHNA and CDR2 SNTAGT. The CDR3 length is 15 residues.

The chain uses TRBV12-3 or TRBV12-4 and TRBJ2-3. The CDR3 contains 15 residues. The CDR3 here is CASSHVGASGDTQYF.

The chain links TRBV6-5 to TRBJ2-5; TCRdb's D gene call, TRBD2, goes unchecked for lack of DNA. Germline CDR1 is MNHEY and CDR2 is SVGAGI. The CDR3 has 13 amino acids. The CDR3 reads CASSYGESRTQYF.

The V call is TRBV4-3, the J call TRBJ2-1; TCRdb's D call, TRBD2, is unchecked because there is no DNA. Germline lookup yields CDR1 LGHNA and CDR2 YSLEER. The CDR3 sequence is 16 residues long. This CDR3 reads CASSLAGLSSYNEQFF.

The chain joins TRBV29-1 to TRBJ2-7; TCRdb indicates TRBD2, and absent DNA this call remains unverified. This CDR3 comprises 13 residues. CDR1 is SQVTM and CDR2 is ANQGSEA in the germline V gene. The CDR3 spells CSVGTSRDYEQYF.

The chain joins TRBV7-3 to TRBJ2-3; TCRdb names TRBD1, which stays unverified in the absence of DNA. The germline CDR1 and CDR2 sequences are SGHTA and FQGTGA. This CDR3 contains 16 residues. The CDR3 reads CASSLSRQGAPDTQYF.

The chain's CDR3 is CASSQYRGQFQPQHF. The J gene is TRBJ1-5, the V gene TRBV16; TCRdb reports TRBD1, a call that lacks DNA to check it against. Germline V gives CDR1 KGHSY, CDR2 FQNENV. The CDR3 consists of 15 residues.

The V gene is TRBV14, the J gene TRBJ2-7; TCRdb lists TRBD2, though no DNA is available to test this call. The CDR3 has 15 residues. Germline lookup yields CDR1 SGHDN and CDR2 FVKESK. CDR3 region: CASSPGLAGTYEQYF.

This sequence joins TRBV7-6 and TRBJ2-1; TCRdb names TRBD1, which stays unverified in the absence of DNA. Germline V gene sequence: CDR1 SGHVS, CDR2 FNYEAQ. CDR3 size: 15 residues. CDR3 residues: CASSSGERSYNEQFF.

The chain carries TRBV14 and TRBJ1-1. The CDR3 sequence is 16 residues long. Germline assignment: CDR1 SGHDN and CDR2 FVKESK. The CDR3 is CASSQGNSRLFAEAFF.

The J gene is TRBJ2-7, the V gene TRBV29-1. CDR3 size: 14 residues. Germline CDR1 reads SQVTM; CDR2 reads ANQGSEA. This CDR3 is CSVEVVGVTYEQYF.

The chain joins TRBV29-1 to TRBJ1-1; TCRdb names TRBD1, which stays unverified in the absence of DNA. The CDR3 loop spans 12 amino acids. Per the germline V gene, CDR1 is SQVTM and CDR2 is ANQGSEA. This CDR3 is CSLLGVDTEAFF.

The V gene is TRBV5-1, the J gene TRBJ2-3. This CDR3 contains 12 residues. The germline gives CDR1 SGHRS, CDR2 YFSETQ. CDR3 residues: CASSWPADTQYF.

V is TRBV29-1 and J is TRBJ2-3; TCRdb designates TRBD1, a call that cannot be tested without DNA. CDR1 and CDR2 from the germline V gene are SQVTM and ANQGSEA. The CDR3 is 13 amino acids. The CDR3 region is CSVDPGNTDTQYF.

The rearrangement links TRBV29-1 to TRBJ2-2. Germline V gene lookup returns CDR1 SQVTM and CDR2 ANQGSEA. The CDR3 contains 13 residues. CDR3 sequence: CSVEPSNTGELFF.

V gene TRBV27 combines with J gene TRBJ1-1; lacking DNA, the TRBD1 call made by TCRdb goes unchecked. The CDR3 covers 15 residues. Germline CDR1 reads MNHEY; CDR2 reads SMNVEV (reference sequence). CDR3 sequence reads: CASSPPSTGWTEAFF.